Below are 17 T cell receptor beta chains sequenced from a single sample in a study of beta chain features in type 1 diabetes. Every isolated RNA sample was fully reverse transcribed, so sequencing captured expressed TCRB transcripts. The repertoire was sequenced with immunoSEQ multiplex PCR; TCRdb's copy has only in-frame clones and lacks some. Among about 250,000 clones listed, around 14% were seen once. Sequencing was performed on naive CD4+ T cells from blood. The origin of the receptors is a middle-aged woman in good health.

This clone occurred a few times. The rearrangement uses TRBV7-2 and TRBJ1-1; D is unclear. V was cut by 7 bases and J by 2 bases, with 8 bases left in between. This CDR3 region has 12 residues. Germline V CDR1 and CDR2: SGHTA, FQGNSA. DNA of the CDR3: TGTGCCAGCATTTCTCTCAACACTGAAGCTTTCTTT. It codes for CASISLNTEAFF. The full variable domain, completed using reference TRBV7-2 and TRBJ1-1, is GAGVSQSPSNKVTEKGKDVELRCDPISGHTALYWYRQSLGQGLEFLIYFQGNSAPDKSGLPSDRFSAERTGGSVSTLTIQRTQQEDSAVYLCASISLNTEAFFGQGTRLTVV.

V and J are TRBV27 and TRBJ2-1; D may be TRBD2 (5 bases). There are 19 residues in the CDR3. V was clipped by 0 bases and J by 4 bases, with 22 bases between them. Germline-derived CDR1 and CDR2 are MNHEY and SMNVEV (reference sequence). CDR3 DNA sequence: TGTGCCAGCAGTTTATCGGGAGTCCCGAGACATTTTCTTTACAATGAGCAGTTCTTC. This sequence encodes CASSLSGVPRHFLYNEQFF.

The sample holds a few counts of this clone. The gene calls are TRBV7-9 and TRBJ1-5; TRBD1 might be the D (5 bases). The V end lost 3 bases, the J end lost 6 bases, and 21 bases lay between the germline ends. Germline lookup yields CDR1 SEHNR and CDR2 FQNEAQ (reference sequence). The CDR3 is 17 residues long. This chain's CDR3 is CASSFSTGQGGSQPQHF. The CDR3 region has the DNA TGTGCCAGCAGCTTCTCAACGGGGCAGGGAGGCAGTCAGCCCCAGCATTTT. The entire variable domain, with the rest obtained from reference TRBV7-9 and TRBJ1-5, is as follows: DTGVSQNPRHKITKRGQNVTFRCDPISEHNRLYWYRQTLGQGPEFLTYFQNEAQLEKSRLLSDRFSAERPKGSFSTLEIQRTEQGDSAMYLCASSFSTGQGGSQPQHFGDGTRLSIL.

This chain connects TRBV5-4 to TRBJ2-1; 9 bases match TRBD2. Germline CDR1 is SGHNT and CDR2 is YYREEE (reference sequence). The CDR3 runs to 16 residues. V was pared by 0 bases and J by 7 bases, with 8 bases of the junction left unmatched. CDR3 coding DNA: TGTGCCAGCAGCTTGGCCGGCGGGGGGGCCGGGAATGAGCAGTTCTTC. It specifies CASSLAGGGAGNEQFF.

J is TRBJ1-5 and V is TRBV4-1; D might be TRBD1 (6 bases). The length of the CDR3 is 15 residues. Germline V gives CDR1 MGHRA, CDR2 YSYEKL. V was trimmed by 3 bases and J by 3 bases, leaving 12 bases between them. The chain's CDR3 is CASSHPDRLNQPQHF. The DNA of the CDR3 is TGCGCCAGCAGCCACCCCGACAGGCTCAATCAGCCCCAGCATTTT.

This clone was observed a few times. CDR3 bases: TGTGCCAGCACGAGCACTGAAGCTTTCTTT. Protein sequence: CASTSTEAFF. This sequence joins TRBV28 and TRBJ1-1; D uncertain. Germline lookup yields CDR1 MDHEN and CDR2 SYDVKM. This CDR3 is built from 10 residues. V was clipped by 7 bases and J by 4 bases, with 4 bases between them. The full variable domain, its missing parts supplied by reference TRBV28 and TRBJ1-1, is DVKVTQSSRYLVKRTGEKVFLECVQDMDHENMFWYRQDPGLGLRLIYFSYDVKMKEKGDIPEGYSVSREKKERFSLILESASTNQTSMYLCASTSTEAFFGQGTRLTVV.

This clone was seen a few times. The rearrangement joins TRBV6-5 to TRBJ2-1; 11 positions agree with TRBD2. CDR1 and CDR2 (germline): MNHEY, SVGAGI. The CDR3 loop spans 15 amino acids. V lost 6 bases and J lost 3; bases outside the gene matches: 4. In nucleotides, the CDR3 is TGTGCCAGCAGGATAGCGGGGGGGGACTACAATGAGCAGTTCTTC. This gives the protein CASRIAGGDYNEQFF.

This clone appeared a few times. CDR3 sequence reads: CASTQSHSYEQYF. CDR3 sequence (DNA): TGTGCCAGCACCCAATCACACAGCTACGAGCAGTACTTC. The chain combines TRBV6-6 with TRBJ2-7, with D hard to call. The CDR3 contains 13 residues. CDR1 is MNHNY and CDR2 is SVGAGI in the germline V gene (reference sequence). The V gene lost 7 bases and the J gene lost 3 bases, with 13 bases spanning the gap.

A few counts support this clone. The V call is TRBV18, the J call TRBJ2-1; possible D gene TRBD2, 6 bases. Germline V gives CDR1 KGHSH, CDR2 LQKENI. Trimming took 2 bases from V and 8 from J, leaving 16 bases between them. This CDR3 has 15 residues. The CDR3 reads CASSPSGGAPDEQFF. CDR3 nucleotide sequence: TGTGCCAGCTCACCATCTGGCGGGGCGCCCGATGAGCAGTTCTTC.

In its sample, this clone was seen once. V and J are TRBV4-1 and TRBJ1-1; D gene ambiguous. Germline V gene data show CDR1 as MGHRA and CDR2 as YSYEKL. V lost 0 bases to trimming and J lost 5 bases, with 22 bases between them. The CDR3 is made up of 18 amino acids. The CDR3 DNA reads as TGCGCCAGCAGCCAAGATCTCGGTGGACCCACCCGGAGGACTGAAGCTTTCTTT. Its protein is CASSQDLGGPTRRTEAFF.

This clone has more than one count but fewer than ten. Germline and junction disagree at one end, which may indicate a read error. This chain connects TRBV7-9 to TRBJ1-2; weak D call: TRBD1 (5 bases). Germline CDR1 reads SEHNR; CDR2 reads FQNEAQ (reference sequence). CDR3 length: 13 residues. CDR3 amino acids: CASSLGSGSGQSF. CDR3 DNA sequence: TGTGCCAGCAGCTTAGGGTCAGGGTCGGGCCAATCCTTC.

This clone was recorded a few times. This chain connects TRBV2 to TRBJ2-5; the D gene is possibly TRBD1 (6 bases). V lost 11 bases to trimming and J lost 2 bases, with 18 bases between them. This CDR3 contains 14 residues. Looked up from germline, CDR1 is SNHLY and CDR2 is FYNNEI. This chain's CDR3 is CASQTGHQQETQYF. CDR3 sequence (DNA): TGTGCCTCTCAAACGGGACATCAGCAAGAGACCCAGTACTTC.

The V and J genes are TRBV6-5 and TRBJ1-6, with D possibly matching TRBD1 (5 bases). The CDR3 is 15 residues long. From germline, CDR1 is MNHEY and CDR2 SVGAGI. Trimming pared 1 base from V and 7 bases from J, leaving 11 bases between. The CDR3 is CASSYLSGQNSPLHF. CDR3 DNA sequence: TGTGCCAGCAGTTACTTGAGTGGACAAAATTCACCCCTCCACTTT.

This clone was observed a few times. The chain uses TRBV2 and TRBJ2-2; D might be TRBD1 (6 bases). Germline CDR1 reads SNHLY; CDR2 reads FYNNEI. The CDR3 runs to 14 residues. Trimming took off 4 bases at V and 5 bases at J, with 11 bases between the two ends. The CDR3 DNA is TGTGCCAGCAGTGTCCTTACAGGGACCGGGGAGCTGTTTTTT. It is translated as CASSVLTGTGELFF.

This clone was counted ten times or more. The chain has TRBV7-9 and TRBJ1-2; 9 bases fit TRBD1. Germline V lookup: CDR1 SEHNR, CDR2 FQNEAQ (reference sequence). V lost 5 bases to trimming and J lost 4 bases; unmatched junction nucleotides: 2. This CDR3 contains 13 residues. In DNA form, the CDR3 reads TGTGCCAGCAGCCCGGGACAGGGCTATGGCTACACCTTC. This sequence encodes CASSPGQGYGYTF.

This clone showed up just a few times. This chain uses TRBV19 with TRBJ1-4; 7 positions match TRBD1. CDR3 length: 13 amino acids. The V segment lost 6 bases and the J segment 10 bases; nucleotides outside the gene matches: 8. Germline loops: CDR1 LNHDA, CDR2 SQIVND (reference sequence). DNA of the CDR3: TGTGCCAGTAGCGATGACAGGGCACGAAAACTGTTTTTT. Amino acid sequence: CASSDDRARKLFF.

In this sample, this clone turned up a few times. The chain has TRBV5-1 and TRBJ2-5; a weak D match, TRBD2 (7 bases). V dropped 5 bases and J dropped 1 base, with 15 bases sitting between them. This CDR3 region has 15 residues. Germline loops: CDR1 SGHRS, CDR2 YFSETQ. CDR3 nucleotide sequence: TGCGCCAGCAGAGTGCGGGGGCAAAGCCAAGAGACCCAGTACTTC. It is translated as CASRVRGQSQETQYF. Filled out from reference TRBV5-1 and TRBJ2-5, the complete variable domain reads KAGVTQTPRYLIKTRGQQVTLSCSPISGHRSVSWYQQTPGQGLQFLFEYFSETQRNKGNFPGRFSGRQFSNSRSEMNVSTLELGDSALYLCASRVRGQSQETQYFGPGTRLLVL.